This TCR beta chain was recovered during a study of OX40 agonist ivuxolimab in advanced cancers. J gave up 0 bases and V 5 bases, and 3 bases lay outside the gene matches. This CDR3 spans 15 amino acids. CDR1 WNHNN and CDR2 SYGVQD come from the germline V gene (reference sequence). The protocol was immunoSEQ multiplex PCR, while the TCRdb copy is restricted to in-frame clones and leaves out a portion. The sample shows about 77,000 clones, about 85% of them seen only once. This sequence was found in an adult with an advanced solid tumor such as melanoma, head and neck, liver or kidney cancer. The sequences come from CD4+ or CD8+ T cells sorted from blood, collected in a trial of the OX40 agonist ivuxolimab. The chain has TRBV10-1 and TRBJ2-2; TRBD1 agrees at 7 bases. As DNA, the CDR3 is TGCGCCAGCAGTCCCGGGACAGCGAACACCGGGGAGCTGTTTTTT. This translates into CASSPGTANTGELFF.